One and the same sample provided the 12 T cell receptor beta chains below, sequenced in a study of blood T cells in healthy people across ages. Primers used in a second PCR of roughly 6 to 11 cycles were a sample-barcoded 5' primer and a J-beta primer mix. MiXCR was run by TCRdb on the 5' RACE reads, yielding one entry per CDR3 protein. This table has about 900,000 distinct CDR3 sequences, about 59% appearing once. The sample was blood. The receptor source for this set is a man in his thirties or forties in good health.

This chain connects TRBV4-3 to TRBJ2-1; TRBD1 matches 7 bases. The CDR3 sequence is 16 residues long. Germline values: CDR1 LGHNA, CDR2 YSLEER. With V trimmed by 0 bases and J by 8 bases, 10 bases remained unmatched. CDR3 DNA sequence: TGCGCCAGCAGCCAAGATCCGGTCCAAGGGGGCGATGAGCAGTTCTTC. Amino acids: CASSQDPVQGGDEQFF.

With regard to this clonotype: A junction boundary mismatches the germline segment, possibly from a read error. This chain connects TRBV2 to TRBJ1-2; 9 nucleotides match TRBD1. Per the germline V gene, CDR1 is SNHLY and CDR2 is FYNNEI. The CDR3 length is 13 residues. The CDR3 protein is CAGSEGTGQGYTF. CDR3 DNA sequence: TGTGCCGGCAGTGAAGGGACAGGGCAAGGCTACACCTTC. Together with reference TRBV2 and TRBJ1-2, the CDR3 gives the full variable domain: EPEVTQTPSHQVTQMGQEVILRCVPISNHLYFYWYRQILGQKVEFLVSFYNNEISEKSEIFDDQFSVERPDGSNFTLKIRSTKLEDSAMYFCAGSEGTGQGYTFGSGTRLTVV.

This rearrangement joins TRBV29-1 to TRBJ2-1; 12 bases are a match to TRBD1. Germline CDR1 is SQVTM and CDR2 is ANQGSEA. There are 13 residues in the CDR3. Trimming cost V 6 bases and J 12 bases; bases outside gene matches: 9. CDR3 protein: CSVQGQGACGQFF. CDR3 nucleotides: TGCAGCGTCCAGGGACAGGGGGCATGCGGGCAGTTCTTC.

The chain's CDR3 is CASSQGPGGASYEQYF. In DNA, the CDR3 is TGTGCCAGCAGCCAAGGGCCGGGGGGGGCTTCTTACGAGCAGTACTTC. The chain has TRBV4-2 and TRBJ2-7; 8 nucleotides line up with TRBD2. CDR1 LGHNA and CDR2 YNFKEQ come from the germline V gene. Trimming at V came to 1 base and at J to 4 bases, leaving 9 bases not matched to a gene. The CDR3 is made up of 16 amino acids.

The sample holds a few counts of this clonotype. The chain combines TRBV9 with TRBJ2-3; D unclear. V was clipped by 4 bases and J by 4 bases, with 19 bases between them. The CDR3 has 16 residues. Germline V gene sequence: CDR1 SGDLS, CDR2 YYNGEE. DNA of the CDR3: TGTGCCAGCAGCCGGGTAGGTGGCACACCACCAGATACGCAGTATTTT. Translation gives CASSRVGGTPPDTQYF.

This clonotype turned up a few times. The chain is built from TRBV12-3 or TRBV12-4 and TRBJ2-3, with D uncertain. Trimming left V 3 bases short and J 11 bases short, with 12 bases between. The CDR3 consists of 12 residues. The CDR3 DNA reads as TGTGCCAGCAGTTTCAGAGCAGATGTGCAGTATTTT. Its translation is CASSFRADVQYF.

This clonotype was picked up a small number of times. This sequence joins TRBV4-3 and TRBJ2-6; either TRBD1 or TRBD2 may fit D (6 bases each). Germline loops: CDR1 LGHNA, CDR2 YSLEER. The V end lost 0 bases, the J end lost 1 base, and 19 bases lay between the germline ends. CDR3 size: 20 residues. In nucleotides, the CDR3 is TGCGCCAGCAGCCAAGATCATGGGGGGCTTAGATATTCTGGGGCCAACGTCCTGACTTTC. Amino acid sequence: CASSQDHGGLRYSGANVLTF.

This clonotype was counted a single time. This sequence joins TRBV15 and TRBJ2-7, with a possible D match to TRBD2 (6 bases). Deletions cut 3 bases from V and 0 bases from J, with 12 bases between. The CDR3 extends over 15 amino acids. The germline V gene encodes CDR1 LNHNV and CDR2 YYDKDF (reference sequence). CDR3 in DNA: TGTGCCACCAGCAGCCGGGACGGGAGCTCCTACGAGCAGTACTTC. This translates into CATSSRDGSSYEQYF. Complete variable domain (other parts from reference TRBV15 and TRBJ2-7): DAMVIQNPRYQVTQFGKPVTLSCSQTLNHNVMYWYQQKSSQAPKLLFHYYDKDFNNEADTPDNFQSRRPNTSFCFLDIRSPGLGDTAMYLCATSSRDGSSYEQYFGPGTRLTVT.

The chain employs TRBV6-6 and TRBJ2-1; 8 nucleotides agree with TRBD1. The CDR3 consists of 15 residues. Germline CDR1 MNHNY, CDR2 SVGAGI (reference sequence). The J segment lost 3 bases and the V segment lost 7 bases, leaving 8 bases of the junction unmatched. CDR3 in amino acids: CASINDRGLYNEQFF. Written as DNA, the CDR3 is TGTGCCAGCATCAACGACAGGGGACTCTACAATGAGCAGTTCTTC.

This clonotype has only a few counts. This chain links TRBV9 with TRBJ2-1; TRBD2 is a possible D gene (6 bases). The ends were cut back, 0 bases at V and 14 bases at J, with 12 bases in the middle. CDR3 length: 12 residues. CDR1 SGDLS and CDR2 YYNGEE come from the germline V gene. For the CDR3, the DNA is TGTGCCAGCAGCGTAGGGGCTAGCGATAAGTTCTTC. Its translation is CASSVGASDKFF.

This clonotype has just a few counts. The chain recombines TRBV20-1 with TRBJ2-1, with D perhaps TRBD2 (6 bases). The length of the CDR3 is 13 residues. Germline V gene sequence: CDR1 DFQATT, CDR2 SNEGSKA (reference sequence). V was shortened by 1 base and J by 2 bases, with 6 bases between the two germline ends. The CDR3 loop reads CSARGLAYNEQFF. CDR3 in DNA: TGCAGTGCTAGAGGACTAGCCTACAATGAGCAGTTCTTC.

This clonotype has a handful of counts. DNA for the CDR3: TGCAGCGGAACCACGGGCAACATTTACGAGCAGTACTTC. Translation: CSGTTGNIYEQYF. This chain links TRBV29-1 with TRBJ2-5; unclear D gene. The J call may be mistaken, given a closer DNA end match to TRBJ2-7. The CDR3 contains 13 residues. CDR1 is SQVTM, CDR2 ANQGSEA, per germline.